This T cell receptor (beta chain) was captured in a study of spatial heterogeneity in lung cancer. Study information: Alpha-chain sequences were detected in numbers that were consistently lower than beta-chain sequences. Within raw reads, each unique TCR and UMI combination appeared on average more than ten times.

Individual TCR cDNA molecules each bore their own unique molecular identifier. In TCRdb, the 5' RACE reads were re-called with MiXCR into one record per CDR3 protein. Here the sample spans approximately 100,000 distinct CDR3 sequences, roughly a fifth being singletons. The sample's time point: blood at routine non-recurrence follow-up after resection. Sequencing was performed on whole RNA extracted from tumor and nontumor lung tissue, or from frozen PBMC, and the material was left unsorted. This TCR was sampled from a male donor with early-stage non-small cell lung cancer. The sequencing used PBMCs, collected at follow-up.

The CDR3 protein is CASSLLAGDYTGELFF. The CDR3, as DNA: TGTGCCAGCAGCTTACTAGCGGGAGATTACACCGGGGAGCTGTTTTTT. The rearrangement joins TRBV11-1 to TRBJ2-2; 10 bases align to TRBD2. V was pared by 2 bases and J by 3 bases, with 3 bases of the junction left unmatched. The CDR3 is made up of 16 amino acids. The V gene's germline CDR1 is SGHAT and CDR2 FQDESV (reference sequence).